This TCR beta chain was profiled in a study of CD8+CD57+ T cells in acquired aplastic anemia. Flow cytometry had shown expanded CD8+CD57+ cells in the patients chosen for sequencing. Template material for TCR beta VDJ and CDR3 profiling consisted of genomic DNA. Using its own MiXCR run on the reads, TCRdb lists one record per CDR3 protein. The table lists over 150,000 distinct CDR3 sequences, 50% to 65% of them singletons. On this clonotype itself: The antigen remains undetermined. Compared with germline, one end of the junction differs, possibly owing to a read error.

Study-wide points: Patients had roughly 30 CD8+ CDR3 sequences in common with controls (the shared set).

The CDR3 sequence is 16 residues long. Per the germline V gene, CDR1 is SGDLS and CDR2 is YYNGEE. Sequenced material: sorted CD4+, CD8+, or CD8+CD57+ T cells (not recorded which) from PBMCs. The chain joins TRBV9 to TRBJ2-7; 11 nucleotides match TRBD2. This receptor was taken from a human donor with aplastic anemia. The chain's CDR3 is CATSRPRLAGSHEQYF. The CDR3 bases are TGTGCCACCAGCAGGCCTCGACTAGCGGGATCTCACGAGCAGTACTTC.